One sample yielded the 2 T cell receptor beta chains listed below, sequenced in a study of prognosis after radiotherapy for stage I lung cancer (dated by TCRdb to the early 2020s). Sequencing was carried out with an Illumina HiSeq 3000. The TCR beta CDR3 region was amplified from genomic DNA by two rounds of multiplex PCR. In the first round of PCR, primers specific to each TRBV and TRBJ gene were used, and the primer sequences are filed in Chinese patent CN105087789A. The public sequencing data were trimmed at Q25 with fastp and processed into clonotypes with MiXCR by TCRdb, which kept only in-frame beta chains. Records with the same CDR3 protein are collapsed into one entry carrying the most frequent genes and DNA. The sample has under 55,000 distinct CDR3 sequences on record, less than 35% of them singletons. The top ten constitute approximately 9% of the sample. The input for sequencing was PBMCs, taken before or after stereotactic body radiation therapy (not recorded which). These receptors were obtained from a donor over 45 with non-small cell lung cancer.

This clonotype has a single count. This is likely an artifact of a read error, given a far larger clone one base away. The V call is TRBV6-2 or TRBV6-3, the J call TRBJ1-4, with a tentative D call TRBD1 (6 bases). CDR1 and CDR2 from the germline V gene are MNHEY and SVGEGT. Trimming shortened V by 7 bases and J by 4 bases, and 16 bases separated the two germline ends. CDR3 size: 15 residues. Here the CDR3 reads CASIPPGGGNEKLFF. CDR3 DNA: TGTGCCAGCATTCCTCCCGGGGGCGGTAATGAAAAACTGTTTTTT.

This clonotype has a count of ten or more. This rearrangement joins TRBV5-1 to TRBJ1-1, with D uncertain. The CDR3 is 12 amino acids. Germline-derived CDR1 and CDR2 are SGHRS and YFSETQ. V was trimmed by 4 bases and J by 2 bases, leaving 6 bases between them. The CDR3 bases are TGCGCCAGCAGCCCGGGAAACACTGAAGCTTTCTTT. This sequence encodes CASSPGNTEAFF. The full variable domain, rest sourced from reference TRBV5-1 and TRBJ1-1, is KAGVTQTPRYLIKTRGQQVTLSCSPISGHRSVSWYQQTPGQGLQFLFEYFSETQRNKGNFPGRFSGRQFSNSRSEMNVSTLELGDSALYLCASSPGNTEAFFGQGTRLTVV.